These T cell receptor beta chains were read from a single sample in a study of beta chain features in type 1 diabetes. This table comes from immunoSEQ multiplex PCR, and its TCRdb copy is limited to in-frame clones, with some not included. The sample holds 160,000 or so clones, approximately 10% seen once. Sequencing input: central memory CD4+ T cells from blood. Every receptor here comes from a woman in her twenties or thirties with type 1 diabetes. CDR3s include the opening cysteine and the closing phenylalanine or tryptophan. D genes are given only for firm matches. Only some rows state a clone size, as once, few, many or a class for expanded clones.

J: TRBJ2-7; D: NA; size: few; V: TRBV15; CDR3: CATSRGEGLSYEQYF; DNA: TGTGCCACCAGCAGAGGAGAGGGCCTCTCCTACGAGCAGTACTTC
J: TRBJ2-6; D: NA; size: NA; V: TRBV28; CDR3: CASSLPVPGGANVLTF; DNA: TGTGCCAGCAGTTTACCAGTCCCCGGGGGGGCCAACGTCCTGACTTTC
J: TRBJ1-2; D: TRBD1; size: few; V: TRBV5-6; CDR3: CASSSQSTGGDGYTF; DNA: TGTGCCAGCAGCTCCCAGTCGACAGGGGGAGATGGCTACACCTTC
J: TRBJ1-2; D: NA; size: NA; V: TRBV29-1; CDR3: CSVEVEQRLYGYTF; DNA: TGCAGCGTTGAAGTTGAGCAGAGACTCTATGGCTACACCTTC
J: TRBJ1-1; D: NA; size: few; V: TRBV11-3; CDR3: CATSRGADTEAFF; DNA: TGTGCTACCAGTCGGGGGGCAGACACTGAAGCTTTCTTT
J: TRBJ1-4; D: NA; size: few; V: TRBV15; CDR3: CATSREQGRAVNEKLFF; DNA: TGTGCCACCAGCAGAGAACAGGGAAGAGCCGTAAATGAAAAACTGTTTTTT
J: TRBJ2-1; D: TRBD2; size: NA; V: TRBV25-1; CDR3: CASSPSGDYAYNEQFF; DNA: TGTGCCAGCAGTCCATCGGGGGACTACGCCTACAATGAGCAGTTCTTC
J: TRBJ2-2; D: NA; size: NA; V: TRBV5-1; CDR3: CASSRQTGELFF; DNA: TGCGCCAGCAGCCGACAGACCGGGGAGCTGTTTTTT
J: TRBJ2-1; D: TRBD2; size: NA; V: TRBV5-4; CDR3: CASTKGLADEQFF; DNA: TGTGCCAGCACCAAGGGACTAGCCGATGAGCAGTTCTTC
J: TRBJ1-2; D: TRBD1; size: few; V: TRBV25-1; CDR3: CASSDYGTGKSYYGYTF; DNA: TGTGCCAGCAGTGATTACGGGACAGGGAAATCGTACTATGGCTACACCTTC
J: TRBJ1-1; D: NA; size: NA; V: TRBV5-1; CDR3: CASSLFNKNTEAFF; DNA: TGCGCCAGCAGCTTATTTAACAAGAACACTGAAGCTTTCTTT
J: TRBJ2-2; D: TRBD2; size: few; V: TRBV4-2; CDR3: CASSALAETYTGELFF; DNA: TGTGCCAGCAGCGCCCTAGCGGAGACGTACACCGGGGAGCTGTTTTTT
J: TRBJ2-3; D: NA; size: few; V: TRBV5-1; CDR3: CASSFLRDLADTQYF; DNA: TGCGCCAGCAGCTTTCTGCGGGACTTAGCAGATACGCAGTATTTT
J: TRBJ1-1; D: NA; size: few; V: TRBV5-1; CDR3: CASSIGQSNTEAFF; DNA: TGCGCCAGCAGCATTGGACAGTCGAACACTGAAGCTTTCTTT
J: TRBJ2-4; D: TRBD2; size: few; V: TRBV4-1; CDR3: CASSQRGLAGVKNIQYF; DNA: TGCGCCAGCAGCCAGAGGGGACTAGCGGGAGTCAAAAACATTCAGTACTTC
J: TRBJ1-2; D: TRBD1; size: few; V: TRBV19; CDR3: CASSNLRDSNYGYTF; DNA: TGTGCCAGTAGCAACCTCCGGGACAGTAACTATGGCTACACCTTC
J: TRBJ2-3; D: TRBD1; size: few; V: TRBV29-1; CDR3: CSVRDREGIVTQYF; DNA: TGCAGCGTCCGGGACAGGGAGGGGATCGTTACGCAGTATTTT
J: TRBJ1-2; D: NA; size: few; V: TRBV29-1; CDR3: CSVDKRPGGGYTF; DNA: TGCAGCGTGGACAAAAGACCGGGAGGCGGCTACACCTTC
J: TRBJ2-1; D: TRBD2; size: NA; V: TRBV5-1; CDR3: CASSFGGRTDNEQFF; DNA: TGCGCCAGCAGCTTTGGCGGGAGGACAGACAATGAGCAGTTCTTC
J: TRBJ2-4; D: TRBD2; size: few; V: TRBV30; CDR3: CAWSRFQTSGSAPIQYF; DNA: TGTGCCTGGAGCCGCTTTCAGACTAGCGGGAGTGCACCCATTCAGTACTTC
J: TRBJ1-1; D: NA; size: few; V: TRBV7-3; CDR3: CASSSQGNTEAFF; DNA: TGTGCCAGCAGCTCACAGGGAAACACTGAAGCTTTCTTT
J: TRBJ1-2; D: TRBD1; size: NA; V: TRBV4-2; CDR3: CASSPGQGLNYGYTF; DNA: TGTGCCAGCAGCCCCGGACAGGGCTTGAACTATGGCTACACCTTC
J: TRBJ1-4; D: TRBD1; size: NA; V: TRBV30; CDR3: CAWSGTGSGEKLFF; DNA: TGTGCCTGGAGCGGGACAGGGTCCGGTGAAAAACTGTTTTTT
J: TRBJ1-2; D: NA; size: few; V: TRBV7-9; CDR3: CASSPWTPANYGYTF; DNA: TGTGCCAGCAGCCCCTGGACTCCCGCTAACTATGGCTACACCTTC
J: TRBJ1-2; D: TRBD1; size: few; V: TRBV27; CDR3: CASSSETGRGYTF; DNA: TGTGCCAGCAGTTCCGAGACAGGGCGAGGCTACACCTTC
J: TRBJ2-7; D: TRBD2; size: few; V: TRBV30; CDR3: CAWRRGLAGRNEQYF; DNA: TGTGCCTGGAGACGAGGACTAGCGGGACGGAACGAGCAGTACTTC
J: TRBJ1-1; D: NA; size: NA; V: TRBV7-9; CDR3: CASSLGVGVLAEAFF; DNA: TGTGCCAGCAGCTTAGGGGTGGGAGTTTTGGCTGAAGCTTTCTTT
J: TRBJ1-4; D: NA; size: few; V: TRBV29-1; CDR3: CSVFQRNNEKLFF; DNA: TGCAGCGTTTTCCAGCGGAACAATGAAAAACTGTTTTTT
J: TRBJ2-1; D: NA; size: NA; V: TRBV9; CDR3: CASSVVSSIDNEQFF; DNA: TGTGCCAGCAGCGTAGTATCTAGTATCGACAATGAGCAGTTCTTC
J: TRBJ2-5; D: TRBD1; size: NA; V: TRBV7-7; CDR3: CASSSGTAQETQYF; DNA: TGTGCTAGCAGCTCCGGGACAGCCCAAGAGACCCAGTACTTC